These 9 T cell receptor gamma chains were sequenced from one sample in a study of intestinal T cells in coeliac disease. Each case's genomic DNA was extracted from ten approximately 5-µm formalin-fixed paraffin-embedded scrolls. LymphoTrack primers amplified TRG sequences from about 0.2 ug of biopsy DNA. TCRdb fed the multiplex PCR reads into CATT to redo clone calling. The data contain about 670 gamma-chain clones, 40% to 55% of them singletons. The sample comprised a duodenal biopsy. Source of these receptors: a human donor with celiac disease.

The sample holds a few counts of this clone. The amino acid sequence in TCRdb belongs to a much larger clone and departs from this DNA's translation at residue 7, likely a sequencing read error; the sequence shown is translated from the DNA. The rearrangement links TRGV8 to TRGJP1. The CDR3 consists of 11 residues. The ends lost 3 bases at V and 12 bases at J; junction bases unmatched: 4. Germline lookup yields CDR1 VENAVY and CDR2 YDSYNSRV. The CDR3 loop is CATWDFRFKIF. In DNA form, the CDR3 reads TGTGCCACCTGGGATTTTCGGTTCAAGATATTT.

This clone ranks as large. The same CDR3 can be traced to other DNA sequences in this sample. The rearrangement links TRGV3 to TRGJ1 or TRGJ2. There are 13 residues in the CDR3. Germline CDR1 reads VTNTFY; CDR2 reads YDVSTARD (reference sequence). Unmatched junction bases numbered 4, after V lost 0 bases and J lost 5 bases. The CDR3 DNA reads as TGTGCCACCTGGGACAGGCTAAATTATAAGAAACTCTTT. This gives the protein CATWDRLNYKKLF.

By share, this clone counts as hyperexpanded (1% or more). V gene TRGV2 combines with J gene TRGJ1 or TRGJ2. The germline V gene has CDR1 EGSNGY and CDR2 YDSYNSKV. The CDR3 sequence is 14 residues long. The J segment lost 1 base and the V segment lost 2 bases, leaving 5 bases of the junction unmatched. The CDR3 nucleotides are TGTGCCACCTGGGACGCCGCTAATTATTATAAGAAACTCTTT. Translated: CATWDAANYYKKLF.

This clone is classed as large. This chain joins TRGV8 and TRGJ1 or TRGJ2. The CDR3 is 12 amino acids. V lost 5 bases and J lost 3; bases outside the gene matches: 4. Germline V gives CDR1 VENAVY, CDR2 YDSYNSRV. CDR3 DNA sequence: TGTGCCACCTGGGTAGCTTATTATAAGAAACTCTTT. It encodes CATWVAYYKKLF.

V usage is TRGV2 and J usage is TRGJP2. Per germline, CDR1 EGSNGY and CDR2 YDSYNSKV. The J segment lost 3 bases and the V segment lost 8 bases, leaving 15 bases of the junction unmatched. The CDR3 covers 16 residues. CDR3 region: CATLGRELGSDWIKTF. DNA of the CDR3: TGTGCCACCTTGGGACGGGAGCTCGGTAGTGATTGGATCAAGACGTTT.

This clone was seen a handful of times. The CDR3 region has the DNA TGTGCACCTGGGTCGTGGGTTCCCAATTATTATAAGAAACTCTTT. Translating it yields CAPGSWVPNYYKKLF. The chain joins TRGV8 to TRGJ1 or TRGJ2. Per germline, CDR1 VENAVY and CDR2 YDSYNSRV. The CDR3 is 15 amino acids.

This clone came up a few times. For the V gene the call is TRGV10; the J gene has no call. TRGV10 is known as an ORF, though its function is uncertain. The CDR3 spans 11 residues. The CDR3, as DNA: TGTGCTGCGTGGGATTCACCCCCCCTTTTTTTT. As protein: CAAWDSPPLFF.

This chain links TRGV8 with TRGJ1 or TRGJ2. The V gene end was trimmed by 3 bases and the J gene end by 10 bases; junction bases not matched to a gene: 21. This CDR3 region has 16 residues. Germline V gene lookup returns CDR1 VENAVY and CDR2 YDSYNSRV. In DNA form, the CDR3 reads TGTGCCACCTGGGATGGGGCTTTGGGATTTATTATAAAGAAACTCTTT. It is translated as CATWDGALGFIIKKLF.

By share, this clone counts as large. This chain links TRGV10 with TRGJ1 or TRGJ2. TRGV10 falls under the ORF class, with uncertain function. CDR3 size: 11 residues. Germline trimming cut 8 bases from V and 8 bases from J; bases unmatched to any gene: 7. The CDR3 DNA follows: TGTGCTGCGTGGGATTTGGATAAGAAACTCTTT. Amino acid sequence: CAAWDLDKKLF.